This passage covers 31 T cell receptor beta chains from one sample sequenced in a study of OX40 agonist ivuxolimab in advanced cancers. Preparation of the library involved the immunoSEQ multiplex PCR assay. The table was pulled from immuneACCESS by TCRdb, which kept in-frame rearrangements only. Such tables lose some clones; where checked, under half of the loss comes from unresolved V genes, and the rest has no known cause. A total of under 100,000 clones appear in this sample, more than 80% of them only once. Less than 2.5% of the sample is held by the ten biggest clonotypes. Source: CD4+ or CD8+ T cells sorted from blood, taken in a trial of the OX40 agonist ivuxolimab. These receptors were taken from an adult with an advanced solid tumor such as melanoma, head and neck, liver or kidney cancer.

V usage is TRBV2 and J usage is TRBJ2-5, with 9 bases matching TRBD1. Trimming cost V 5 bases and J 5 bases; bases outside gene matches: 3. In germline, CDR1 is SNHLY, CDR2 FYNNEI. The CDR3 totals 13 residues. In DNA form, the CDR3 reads TGTGCCAGCAGTAGGACAGGGGTTGAGACCCAGTACTTC. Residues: CASSRTGVETQYF.

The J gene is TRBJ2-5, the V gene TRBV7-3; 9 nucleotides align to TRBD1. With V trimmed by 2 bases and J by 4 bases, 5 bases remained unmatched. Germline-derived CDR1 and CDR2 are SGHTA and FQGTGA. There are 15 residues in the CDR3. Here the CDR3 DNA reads TGTGCCAGCAGCTTATTTACAGGGGGCGCAGAGACCCAGTACTTC. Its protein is CASSLFTGGAETQYF.

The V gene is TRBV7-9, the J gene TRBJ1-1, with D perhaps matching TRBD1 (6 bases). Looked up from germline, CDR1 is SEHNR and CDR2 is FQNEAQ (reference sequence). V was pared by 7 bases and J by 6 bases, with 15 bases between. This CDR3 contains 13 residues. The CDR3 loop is CASTLQTGAEAFF. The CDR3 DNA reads TGTGCCAGCACCCTACAGACAGGTGCTGAAGCTTTCTTT.

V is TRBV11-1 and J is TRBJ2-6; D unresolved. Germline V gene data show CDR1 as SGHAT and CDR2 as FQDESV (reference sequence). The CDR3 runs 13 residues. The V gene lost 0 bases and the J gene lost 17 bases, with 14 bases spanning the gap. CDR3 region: CASSLAGAPRVTF. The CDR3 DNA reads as TGTGCCAGCAGCTTAGCCGGCGCGCCCCGTGTGACTTTC.

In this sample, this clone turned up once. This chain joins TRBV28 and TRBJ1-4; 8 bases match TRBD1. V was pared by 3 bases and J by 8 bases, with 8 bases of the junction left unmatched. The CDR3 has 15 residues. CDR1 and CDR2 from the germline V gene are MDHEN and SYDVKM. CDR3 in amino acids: CASSFPQGAGEKLFF. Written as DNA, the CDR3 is TGTGCCAGCAGTTTTCCCCAGGGGGCGGGGGAAAAACTGTTTTTT.

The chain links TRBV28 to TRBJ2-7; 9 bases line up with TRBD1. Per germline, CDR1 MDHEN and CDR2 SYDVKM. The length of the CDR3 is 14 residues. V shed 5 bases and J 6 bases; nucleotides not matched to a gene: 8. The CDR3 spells CASSLGDRVIEQYF. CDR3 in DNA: TGTGCCAGCAGTCTAGGGGACAGGGTAATCGAGCAGTACTTC.

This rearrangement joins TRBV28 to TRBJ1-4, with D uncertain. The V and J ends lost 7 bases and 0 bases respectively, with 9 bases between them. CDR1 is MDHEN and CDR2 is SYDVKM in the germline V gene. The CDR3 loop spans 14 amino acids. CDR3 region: CASIAGATNEKLFF. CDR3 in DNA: TGTGCCAGCATAGCAGGAGCAACTAATGAAAAACTGTTTTTT. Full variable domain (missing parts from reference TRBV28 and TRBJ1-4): DVKVTQSSRYLVKRTGEKVFLECVQDMDHENMFWYRQDPGLGLRLIYFSYDVKMKEKGDIPEGYSVSREKKERFSLILESASTNQTSMYLCASIAGATNEKLFFGSGTQLSVL.

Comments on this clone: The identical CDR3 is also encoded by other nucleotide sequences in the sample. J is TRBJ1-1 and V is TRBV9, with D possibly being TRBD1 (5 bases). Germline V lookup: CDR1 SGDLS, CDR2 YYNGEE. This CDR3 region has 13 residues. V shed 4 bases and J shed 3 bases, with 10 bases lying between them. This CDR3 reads CASSPRGDTEAFF. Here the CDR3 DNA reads TGTGCCAGCAGCCCCCGGGGGGACACTGAAGCTTTCTTT. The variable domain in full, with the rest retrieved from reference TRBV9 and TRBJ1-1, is DSGVTQTPKHLITATGQRVTLRCSPRSGDLSVYWYQQSLDQGLQFLIQYYNGEERAKGNILERFSAQQFPDLHSELNLSSLELGDSALYFCASSPRGDTEAFFGQGTRLTVV.

In DNA form, the CDR3 reads TGTGCCACCCTGGACAGACAAAATGAAAAACTGTTTTTT. This codes for CATLDRQNEKLFF. The chain carries TRBV10-3 and TRBJ1-4; maybe TRBD1 (6 bases). Germline CDR1 reads ENHRY; CDR2 reads SYGVKD. Trimming removed 10 bases at V and 5 bases at J, with 14 bases between. This CDR3 comprises 13 residues.

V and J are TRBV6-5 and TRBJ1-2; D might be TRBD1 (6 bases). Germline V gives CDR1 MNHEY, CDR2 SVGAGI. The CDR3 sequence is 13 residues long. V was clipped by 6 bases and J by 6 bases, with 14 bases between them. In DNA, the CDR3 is TGTGCCAGCAGCTTACAGGGAATCGATGGCTACACCTTC. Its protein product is CASSLQGIDGYTF.

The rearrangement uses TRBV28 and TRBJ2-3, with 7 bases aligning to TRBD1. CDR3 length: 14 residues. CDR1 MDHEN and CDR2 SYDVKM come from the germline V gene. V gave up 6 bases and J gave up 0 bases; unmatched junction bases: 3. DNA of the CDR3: TGTGCCAGCAGGATACAGGGGAGCACAGATACGCAGTATTTT. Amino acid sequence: CASRIQGSTDTQYF.

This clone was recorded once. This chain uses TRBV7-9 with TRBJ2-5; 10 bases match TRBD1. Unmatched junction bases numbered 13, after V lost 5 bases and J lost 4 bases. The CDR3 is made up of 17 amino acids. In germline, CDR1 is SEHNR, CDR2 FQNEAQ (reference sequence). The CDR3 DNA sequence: TGTGCCAGCAGCCTTACCCCCCGGGACAGGGGTTTAGAGACCCAGTACTTC. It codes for CASSLTPRDRGLETQYF.

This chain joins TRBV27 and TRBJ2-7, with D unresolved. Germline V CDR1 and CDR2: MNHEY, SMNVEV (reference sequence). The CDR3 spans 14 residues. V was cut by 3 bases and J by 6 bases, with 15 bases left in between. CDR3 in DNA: TGTGCCAGCAGTTTTAGTTCCGGAGAAGGCGAGCAGTACTTC. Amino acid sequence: CASSFSSGEGEQYF.

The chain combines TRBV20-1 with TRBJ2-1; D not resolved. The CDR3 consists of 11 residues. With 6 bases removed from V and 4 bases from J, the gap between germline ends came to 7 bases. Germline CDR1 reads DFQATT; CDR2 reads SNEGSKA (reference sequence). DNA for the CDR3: TGCAGTGCGAGAAGTTACAATGAGCAGTTCTTC. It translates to CSARSYNEQFF.

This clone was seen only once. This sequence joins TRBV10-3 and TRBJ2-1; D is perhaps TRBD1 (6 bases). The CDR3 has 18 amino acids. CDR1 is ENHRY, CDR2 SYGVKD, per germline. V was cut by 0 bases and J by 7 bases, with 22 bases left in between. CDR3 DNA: TGTGCCATCAGTGAGTCTACCGGGACAACGAGAACACCGAATGAGCAGTTCTTC. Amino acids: CAISESTGTTRTPNEQFF.

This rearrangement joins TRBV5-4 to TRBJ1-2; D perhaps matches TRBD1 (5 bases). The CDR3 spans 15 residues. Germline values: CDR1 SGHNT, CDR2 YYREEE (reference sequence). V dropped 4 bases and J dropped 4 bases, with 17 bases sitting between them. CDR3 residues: CASSPEGQGRYGYTF. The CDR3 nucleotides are TGTGCCAGCAGCCCGGAGGGCCAGGGTCGCTATGGCTACACCTTC.

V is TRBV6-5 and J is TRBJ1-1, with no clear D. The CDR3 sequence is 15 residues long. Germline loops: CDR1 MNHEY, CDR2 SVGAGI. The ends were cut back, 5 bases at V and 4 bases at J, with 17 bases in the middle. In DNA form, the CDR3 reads TGTGCCAGCAGTATTTGGGCCCACGCCGGCACTGAAGCTTTCTTT. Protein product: CASSIWAHAGTEAFF.

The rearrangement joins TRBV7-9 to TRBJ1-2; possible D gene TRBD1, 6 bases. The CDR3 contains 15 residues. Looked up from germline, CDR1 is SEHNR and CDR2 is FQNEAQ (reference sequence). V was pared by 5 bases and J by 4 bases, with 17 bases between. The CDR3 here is CASSLPTGGTYGYTF. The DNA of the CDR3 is TGTGCCAGCAGCCTACCGACAGGCGGCACCTATGGCTACACCTTC.

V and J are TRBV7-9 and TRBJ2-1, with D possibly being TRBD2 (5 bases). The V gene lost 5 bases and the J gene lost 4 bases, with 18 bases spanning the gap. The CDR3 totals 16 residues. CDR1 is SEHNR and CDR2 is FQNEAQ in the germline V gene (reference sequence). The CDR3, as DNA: TGTGCCAGCAGCCCCAGCGTCGGGGTCTCATACAATGAGCAGTTCTTC. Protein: CASSPSVGVSYNEQFF.

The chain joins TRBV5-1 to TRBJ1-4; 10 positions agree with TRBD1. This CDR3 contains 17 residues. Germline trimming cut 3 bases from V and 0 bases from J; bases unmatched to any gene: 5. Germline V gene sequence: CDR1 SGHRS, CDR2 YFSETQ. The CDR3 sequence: CASSSPGTGATNEKLFF. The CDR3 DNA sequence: TGCGCCAGCAGCTCCCCGGGGACAGGGGCAACTAATGAAAAACTGTTTTTT. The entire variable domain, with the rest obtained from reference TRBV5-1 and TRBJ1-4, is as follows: KAGVTQTPRYLIKTRGQQVTLSCSPISGHRSVSWYQQTPGQGLQFLFEYFSETQRNKGNFPGRFSGRQFSNSRSEMNVSTLELGDSALYLCASSSPGTGATNEKLFFGSGTQLSVL.

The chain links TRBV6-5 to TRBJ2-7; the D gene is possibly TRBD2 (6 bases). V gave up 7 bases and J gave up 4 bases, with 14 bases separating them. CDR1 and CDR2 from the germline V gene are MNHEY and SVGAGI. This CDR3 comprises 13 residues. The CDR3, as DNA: TGTGCCAGCACTGGGCCCGGGGGTTACGAGCAGTACTTC. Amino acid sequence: CASTGPGGYEQYF.

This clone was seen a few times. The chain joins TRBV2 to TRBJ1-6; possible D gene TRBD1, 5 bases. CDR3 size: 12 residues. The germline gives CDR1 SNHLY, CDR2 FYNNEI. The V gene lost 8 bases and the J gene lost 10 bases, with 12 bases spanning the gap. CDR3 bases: TGTGCCAGCGGGGCAGGGATCTCACCCCTCCACTTT. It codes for CASGAGISPLHF.

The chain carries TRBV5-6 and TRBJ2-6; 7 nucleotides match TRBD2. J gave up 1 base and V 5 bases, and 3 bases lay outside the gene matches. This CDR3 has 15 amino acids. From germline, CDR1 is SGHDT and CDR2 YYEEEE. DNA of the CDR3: TGTGCCAGCAGGGTGGGAGGGTCTGGGGCCAACGTCCTGACTTTC. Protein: CASRVGGSGANVLTF.

In DNA, the CDR3 is TGTGCCAGCACCCCTACAGGGGTTGGCTACACCTTC. Translation: CASTPTGVGYTF. The chain has TRBV6-6 and TRBJ1-2; 7 bases agree with TRBD1. CDR1 and CDR2 (germline): MNHNY, SVGAGI (reference sequence). This CDR3 comprises 12 residues. Germline trimming cut 7 bases from V and 7 bases from J; bases unmatched to any gene: 6.

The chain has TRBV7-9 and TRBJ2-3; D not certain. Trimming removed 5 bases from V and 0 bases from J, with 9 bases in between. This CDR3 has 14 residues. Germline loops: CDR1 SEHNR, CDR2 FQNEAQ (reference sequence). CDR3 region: CASSPTGSTDTQYF. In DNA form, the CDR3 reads TGTGCCAGCAGCCCGACTGGGAGCACAGATACGCAGTATTTT.

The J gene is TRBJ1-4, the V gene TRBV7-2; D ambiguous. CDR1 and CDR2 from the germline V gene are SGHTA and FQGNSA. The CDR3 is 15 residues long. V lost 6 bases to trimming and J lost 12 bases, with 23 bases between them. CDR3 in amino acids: CASSPSGPRAPELFF. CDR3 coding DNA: TGTGCCAGCAGTCCCAGCGGACCTCGAGCTCCGGAACTGTTTTTT.

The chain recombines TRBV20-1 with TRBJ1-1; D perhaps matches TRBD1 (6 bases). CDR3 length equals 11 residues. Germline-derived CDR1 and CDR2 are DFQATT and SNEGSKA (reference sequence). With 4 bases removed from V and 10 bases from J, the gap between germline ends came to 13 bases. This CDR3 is CSATGQPAAFF. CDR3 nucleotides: TGCAGTGCTACCGGACAGCCGGCAGCTTTCTTT.

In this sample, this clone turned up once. The CDR3 is CASSKGPPTGTDTQYF. CDR3 nucleotides: TGTGCCAGCAGCAAAGGCCCCCCGACTGGCACAGATACGCAGTATTTT. V gene TRBV21-1 combines with J gene TRBJ2-3; TRBD2 is the table's D call, not checked against the DNA. TRBV21-1 is deemed a pseudogene. The length of the CDR3 is 16 residues.

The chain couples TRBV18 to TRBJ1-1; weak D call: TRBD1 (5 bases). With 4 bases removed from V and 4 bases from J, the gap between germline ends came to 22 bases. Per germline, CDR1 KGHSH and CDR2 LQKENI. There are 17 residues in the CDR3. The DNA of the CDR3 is TGTGCCAGCTCACTCTCCGGGGGTTCTACCCCCCGCACTGAAGCTTTCTTT. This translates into CASSLSGGSTPRTEAFF.

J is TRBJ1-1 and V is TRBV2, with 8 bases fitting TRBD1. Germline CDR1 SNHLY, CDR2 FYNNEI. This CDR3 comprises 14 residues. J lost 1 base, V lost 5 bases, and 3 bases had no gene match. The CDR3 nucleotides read TGTGCCAGCAGTAAGGACAGGGCGAACACTGAAGCTTTCTTT. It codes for CASSKDRANTEAFF.

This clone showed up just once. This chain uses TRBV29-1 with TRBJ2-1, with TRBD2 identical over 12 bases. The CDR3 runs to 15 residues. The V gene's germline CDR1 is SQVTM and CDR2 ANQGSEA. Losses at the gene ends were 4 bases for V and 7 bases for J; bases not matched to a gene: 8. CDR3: CSVATSGGTLNEQFF. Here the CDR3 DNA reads TGCAGCGTTGCTACTAGCGGGGGGACGTTGAATGAGCAGTTCTTC.